The 12 T cell receptor beta chains listed next were all sequenced from one sample in a study of human thymus T cells. TCRdb keeps only in-frame clones here, not all; method: immunoSEQ multiplex PCR. The profile shows 54,000 or so clones, 85% to 95% of them singletons. Sequencing was carried out using blood. These TCRs come from a boy in the first two years of life with a congenital heart defect but otherwise immunologically healthy.

By sample share, this clone is medium-sized. The gene calls are TRBV28 and TRBJ1-1; D is perhaps TRBD1 (6 bases). The CDR3 length is 13 residues. V lost 7 bases and J lost 5, with 14 bases in between. Germline loops: CDR1 MDHEN, CDR2 SYDVKM. In DNA, the CDR3 is TGTGCCAGCACAGGGGCAGATGGGACTGAAGCTTTCTTT. This translates into CASTGADGTEAFF.

The chain employs TRBV29-1 and TRBJ2-2, with TRBD2 matching over 8 bases. Germline V gene lookup returns CDR1 SQVTM and CDR2 ANQGSEA. Trimming took 4 bases from V and 4 from J; bases not matched to a gene: 5. CDR3 length equals 14 residues. CDR3 amino acids: CSVALAGGTGELFF. CDR3 sequence (DNA): TGCAGCGTTGCCCTGGCGGGGGGCACCGGGGAGCTGTTTTTT.

This chain links TRBV5-1 with TRBJ1-2; D gene uncertain. The germline gives CDR1 SGHRS, CDR2 YFSETQ. The CDR3 has 13 amino acids. The ends were cut back, 0 bases at V and 1 base at J, with 4 bases in the middle. The CDR3 DNA reads TGCGCCAGCAGCTTGGGCGGTAACTATGGCTACACCTTC. It encodes CASSLGGNYGYTF.

The rearrangement links TRBV11-3 to TRBJ2-2; TRBD2 agrees at 7 bases. The CDR3 totals 19 residues. Trimming cost V 0 bases and J 2 bases; bases outside gene matches: 12. CDR1 and CDR2 (germline): SGHNT, YENEEA. DNA of the CDR3: TGTGCCAGCAGCTTAGATCCGGTTGACGGGACTACAAACACCGGGGAGCTGTTTTTT. Translation gives CASSLDPVDGTTNTGELFF.

The CDR3 DNA is TGTGCCAGCTCACCTGGGGCCTACGAGCAGTACTTC. It is translated as CASSPGAYEQYF. V gene TRBV18 combines with J gene TRBJ2-7; D gene ambiguous. Trimming took 3 bases from V and 2 from J, leaving 5 bases between them. Germline CDR1 and CDR2: KGHSH and LQKENI. This CDR3 spans 12 amino acids.

This clone is a singleton in its sample. The chain joins TRBV25-1 to TRBJ1-3, with 9 bases matching TRBD1. Germline assignment: CDR1 MGHDK and CDR2 SYGVNS. The CDR3 is 16 amino acids. The trim removed 2 bases at V and 6 bases at J, leaving 8 bases unmatched. This CDR3 is CASSERSRDRENTIYF. CDR3 nucleotide sequence: TGTGCCAGCAGTGAAAGATCCCGGGACAGGGAAAACACCATATATTTT.

The chain has TRBV20-1 and TRBJ2-7; D is unresolved. Germline V gene sequence: CDR1 DFQATT, CDR2 SNEGSKA (reference sequence). V was pared by 3 bases and J by 4 bases, with 1 base between. CDR3 length: 9 amino acids. The CDR3 region is CSASYEQYF. DNA for the CDR3: TGCAGTGCTAGTTACGAGCAGTACTTC.

The chain uses TRBV28 and TRBJ1-5; D unresolved. Trimming pared 2 bases from V and 3 bases from J, leaving 5 bases between. CDR3 length equals 13 residues. Germline CDR1 is MDHEN and CDR2 is SYDVKM. The CDR3 nucleotides read TGTGCCAGCAGTTTAAGGAACAATCAGCCCCAGCATTTT. This sequence encodes CASSLRNNQPQHF.

This chain connects TRBV7-2 to TRBJ1-1; D is ambiguous. The V and J ends lost 5 bases and 11 bases respectively, with 9 bases between them. Germline CDR1 SGHTA, CDR2 FQGNSA. The CDR3 is 10 amino acids. The CDR3 region is CASSHVGAFF. The CDR3 DNA reads TGTGCCAGCAGCCACGTCGGGGCTTTCTTT.

This chain joins TRBV4-1 and TRBJ1-5, with D possibly matching TRBD1 (5 bases). Per germline, CDR1 MGHRA and CDR2 YSYEKL. V lost 4 bases and J 4 bases, leaving 17 bases between the germline ends. This CDR3 has 16 residues. The CDR3: CASSPSVLKGNQPQHF. The CDR3 DNA reads as TGCGCCAGCAGCCCGTCGGTCCTAAAGGGGAATCAGCCCCAGCATTTT.

The chain recombines TRBV5-1 with TRBJ2-7; D could derive from TRBD1 or TRBD2 (5 bases each). Germline CDR1 SGHRS, CDR2 YFSETQ. Deletions cut 0 bases from V and 3 bases from J, with 7 bases between. There are 13 residues in the CDR3. As DNA, the CDR3 is TGCGCCAGCAGCTTGGGGGGGAACTACGAGCAGTACTTC. Translated, it gives CASSLGGNYEQYF.

This chain uses TRBV7-9 with TRBJ1-1, with unresolved D. Germline values: CDR1 SEHNR, CDR2 FQNEAQ (reference sequence). The ends were cut back, 5 bases at V and 1 base at J, with 14 bases in the middle. The CDR3 extends over 15 amino acids. DNA of the CDR3: TGTGCCAGCAGCCCTAAGGGTTCCCAGAACACTGAAGCTTTCTTT. Protein product: CASSPKGSQNTEAFF.